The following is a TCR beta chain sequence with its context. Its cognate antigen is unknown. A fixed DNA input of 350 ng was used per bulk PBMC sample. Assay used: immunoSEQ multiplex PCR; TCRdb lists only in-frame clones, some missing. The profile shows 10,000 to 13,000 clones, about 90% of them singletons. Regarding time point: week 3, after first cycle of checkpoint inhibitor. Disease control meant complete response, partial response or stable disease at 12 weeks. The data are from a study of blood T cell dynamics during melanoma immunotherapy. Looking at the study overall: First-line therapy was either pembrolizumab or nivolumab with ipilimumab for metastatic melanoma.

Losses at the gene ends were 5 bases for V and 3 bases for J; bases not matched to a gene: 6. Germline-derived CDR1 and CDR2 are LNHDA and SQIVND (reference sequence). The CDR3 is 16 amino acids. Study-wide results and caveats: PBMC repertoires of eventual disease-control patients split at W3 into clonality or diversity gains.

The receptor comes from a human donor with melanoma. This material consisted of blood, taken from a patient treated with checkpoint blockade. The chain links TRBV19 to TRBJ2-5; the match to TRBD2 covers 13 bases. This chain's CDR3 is CASSLGLAGIEETQYF. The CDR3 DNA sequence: TGTGCCAGTAGTTTGGGACTAGCGGGGATAGAAGAGACCCAGTACTTC.